One and the same sample provided the 5 T cell receptor beta chains below, sequenced in a study of CD8 T cells in Susac syndrome. An amount of RNA that ranged from roughly 0.5 to 1 ug was reverse transcribed with random hexamers. One entry per CDR3 protein, called by TCRdb with MiXCR from the immunoSEQ multiplex PCR reads. The table shows around 130,000 distinct CDR3 sequences, with 96% occurring only once. The sequencing input was CD4+ T cells from PBMCs. The receptors shown here come from a human donor with Susac syndrome.

The chain uses TRBV5-1 and TRBJ2-1; possibly TRBD1 for D (5 bases). This CDR3 contains 16 residues. The V and J ends lost 0 bases and 3 bases respectively, with 13 bases between them. Germline CDR1 is SGHRS and CDR2 is YFSETQ. Here the CDR3 DNA reads TGCGCCAGCAGCTTGGGACAGTCAAGCTTCTACAATGAGCAGTTCTTC. Translated: CASSLGQSSFYNEQFF.

This chain links TRBV14 with TRBJ1-1; D remains ambiguous. Germline assignment: CDR1 SGHDN and CDR2 FVKESK. Trimming took off 4 bases at V and 3 bases at J, with 9 bases between the two ends. This CDR3 region has 13 residues. Written as DNA, the CDR3 is TGTGCCAGCAGCCGTCTTAGAGACACTGAAGCTTTCTTT. Its translation: CASSRLRDTEAFF.

This rearrangement joins TRBV30 to TRBJ1-1, with D tentatively TRBD1 (6 bases). The CDR3 loop spans 12 amino acids. Per germline, CDR1 GTSNPN and CDR2 SVGIG (reference sequence). V gave up 5 bases and J gave up 0 bases, with 7 bases separating them. DNA for the CDR3: TGTGCCTGGGGACAGATGAACACTGAAGCTTTCTTT. This sequence encodes CAWGQMNTEAFF.

The chain joins TRBV6-1 to TRBJ2-5; TRBD1 agrees at 9 bases. This CDR3 is 14 amino acids long. From germline, CDR1 is MNHNS and CDR2 SASEGT. The trim removed 8 bases at V and 5 bases at J, leaving 9 bases unmatched. The CDR3 nucleotides read TGTGCCAGCGATTGGACAGGGGTGGGCGAGACCCAGTACTTC. This codes for CASDWTGVGETQYF.

The chain recombines TRBV4-2 with TRBJ2-7, with 7 positions matching TRBD1. Losses at the gene ends were 5 bases for V and 5 bases for J; bases not matched to a gene: 6. The V gene's germline CDR1 is LGHNA and CDR2 YNFKEQ. This CDR3 region has 13 residues. As DNA, the CDR3 is TGTGCCAGCAGCATACGGACAGGAGACGAGCAGTACTTC. Translated, it gives CASSIRTGDEQYF.